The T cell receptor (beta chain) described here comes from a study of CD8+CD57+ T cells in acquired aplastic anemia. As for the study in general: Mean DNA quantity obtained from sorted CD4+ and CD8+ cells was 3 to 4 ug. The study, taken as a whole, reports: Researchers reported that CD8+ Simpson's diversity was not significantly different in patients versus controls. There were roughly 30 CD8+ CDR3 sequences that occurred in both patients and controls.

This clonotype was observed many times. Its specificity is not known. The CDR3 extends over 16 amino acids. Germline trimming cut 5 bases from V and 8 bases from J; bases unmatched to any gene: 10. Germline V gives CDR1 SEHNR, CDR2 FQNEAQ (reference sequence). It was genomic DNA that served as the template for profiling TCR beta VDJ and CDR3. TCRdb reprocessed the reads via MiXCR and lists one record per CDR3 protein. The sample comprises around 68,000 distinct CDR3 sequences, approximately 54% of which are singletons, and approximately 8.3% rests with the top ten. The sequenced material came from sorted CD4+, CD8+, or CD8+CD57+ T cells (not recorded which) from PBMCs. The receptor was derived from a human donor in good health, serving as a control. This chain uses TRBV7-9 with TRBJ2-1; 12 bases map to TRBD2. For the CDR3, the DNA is TGTGCCAGCAGCCCTTATACTAGCGGGGGGTTGGATGAGCAGTTCTTC. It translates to CASSPYTSGGLDEQFF.